Listed below are T cell receptor beta chains from one sample, sequenced in a study of beta chain features in type 1 diabetes. Only in-frame clones appear in the TCRdb table, and some are missing; sequencing was by immunoSEQ multiplex PCR. The sample shows about 320,000 clones, 12% to 15% of them seen only once. Sequencing used central memory CD4+ T cells from blood. The receptor source for this set is a man aged 25-45 years in good health. Each CDR3 is given with its conserved first and last residue. D genes are given only for firm matches. Only part of the rows carry a size: once, few, many, or a class if the clone is expanded.

D: NA
J: TRBJ2-4
size: few
V: TRBV4-3
CDR3: CASSQELGVAKNIQYF
DNA: TGCGCCAGCAGCCAAGAACTGGGGGTGGCCAAAAACATTCAGTACTTC

D: TRBD1
J: TRBJ1-1
size: NA
V: TRBV6-5
CDR3: CASRTPGQGSPEAFF
DNA: TGTGCCAGCAGAACGCCGGGACAGGGGTCCCCTGAAGCTTTCTTT

D: NA
J: TRBJ2-2
size: NA
V: TRBV11-3
CDR3: CASSEGTGSTGELFF
DNA: TGTGCCAGCAGCGAAGGGACGGGATCCACCGGGGAGCTGTTTTTT

D: NA
J: TRBJ2-3
size: few
V: TRBV10-3
CDR3: CAISESKVASGATEYF
DNA: NA

D: TRBD1
J: TRBJ1-5
size: few
V: TRBV6-5
CDR3: CASTQTGAYQPQHF
DNA: TGTGCCAGCACCCAGACAGGGGCCTATCAGCCCCAGCATTTT

D: NA
J: TRBJ1-1
size: few
V: TRBV5-1
CDR3: CASSLGGTSRLAEAFF
DNA: TGCGCCAGCAGCTTGGGGGGCACGTCCCGGTTGGCTGAAGCTTTCTTT

D: TRBD1
J: TRBJ1-2
size: few
V: TRBV11-2
CDR3: CASSRSTGRSGGYTF
DNA: TGTGCCAGCAGCCGTTCGACAGGGCGATCGGGAGGCTACACCTTC

D: TRBD2
J: TRBJ2-1
size: many
V: TRBV9
CDR3: CASSVGPSGINNEQFF
DNA: TGTGCCAGCAGCGTAGGCCCTAGCGGGATCAACAATGAGCAGTTCTTC

D: TRBD2
J: TRBJ2-2
size: NA
V: TRBV11-2
CDR3: CASSPPGLAGGTGELFF
DNA: TGTGCCAGCAGCCCCCCGGGACTAGCGGGGGGAACCGGGGAGCTGTTTTTT

D: NA
J: TRBJ1-5
size: few
V: TRBV7-9
CDR3: CAGGVGNQPQHF
DNA: TGTGCCGGGGGAGTGGGCAATCAGCCCCAGCATTTT

D: NA
J: TRBJ2-4
size: NA
V: TRBV7-2
CDR3: CASSLEAKTRQNIQYF
DNA: TGTGCCAGCAGCTTAGAGGCTAAGACAAGACAAAACATTCAGTACTTC

D: TRBD2
J: TRBJ2-5
size: NA
V: TRBV7-7
CDR3: CASNIGGEGTETQYF
DNA: TGTGCTAGCAACATAGGCGGGGAGGGCACAGAGACCCAGTACTTC

D: NA
J: TRBJ1-5
size: NA
V: TRBV27
CDR3: CASRSKLGRDNQPQHF
DNA: TGTGCCAGCAGAAGCAAACTAGGACGGGACAATCAGCCCCAGCATTTT

D: NA
J: TRBJ2-5
size: NA
V: TRBV5-8
CDR3: CASSFGTAQETQYF
DNA: TGTGCCAGCAGCTTCGGGACGGCCCAAGAGACCCAGTACTTC

D: TRBD2
J: TRBJ2-3
size: many
V: TRBV5-5
CDR3: CASSLVLAGITQYF
DNA: TGTGCCAGCAGCTTGGTACTAGCGGGGATTACGCAGTATTTT

D: NA
J: TRBJ1-5
size: NA
V: TRBV10-2
CDR3: CASSESSGDQPQHF
DNA: TGCGCCAGCAGTGAGTCGTCAGGGGATCAGCCCCAGCATTTT

D: NA
J: TRBJ2-5
size: NA
V: TRBV25-1
CDR3: CASSEVRGAFETQYF
DNA: TGTGCCAGCAGTGAAGTGAGGGGGGCGTTTGAGACCCAGTACTTC

D: NA
J: TRBJ1-5
size: NA
V: TRBV5-8
CDR3: CASSLRRPQHF
DNA: TGTGCCAGCAGCCTCCGTCGGCCCCAGCATTTT

D: NA
J: TRBJ1-1
size: few
V: TRBV20-1
CDR3: CSAIDSPEAFF
DNA: TGCAGTGCTATAGACAGCCCTGAAGCTTTCTTT

D: NA
J: TRBJ2-5
size: few
V: TRBV4-2
CDR3: CASSQDRREETQYF
DNA: TGTGCCAGCAGCCAAGATCGGAGGGAAGAGACCCAGTACTTC

D: TRBD2
J: TRBJ2-3
size: NA
V: TRBV7-9
CDR3: CASSPREGDTQYF
DNA: TGTGCCAGCAGCCCCAGGGAGGGAGATACGCAGTATTTT

D: TRBD1
J: TRBJ2-1
size: NA
V: TRBV11-2
CDR3: CASSSEPGQNFEQFF
DNA: TGTGCCAGCAGCTCAGAACCGGGACAGAACTTTGAGCAGTTCTTC

D: TRBD2
J: TRBJ2-6
size: few
V: TRBV18
CDR3: CASSPRTSGGNSGANVLTF
DNA: TGTGCCAGCTCACCAAGGACTAGCGGGGGTAACTCTGGGGCCAACGTCCTGACTTTC

D: NA
J: TRBJ2-2
size: few
V: TRBV9
CDR3: CASSVGSGLNTGELFF
DNA: TGTGCCAGCAGCGTAGGATCTGGTCTGAACACCGGGGAGCTGTTTTTT

D: NA
J: TRBJ2-1
size: NA
V: TRBV10-3
CDR3: CAISESNEQFF
DNA: TGTGCCATCAGTGAGTCGAATGAGCAGTTCTTC

D: NA
J: TRBJ2-1
size: many
V: TRBV10-3
CDR3: CAISESVREQFF
DNA: TGTGCCATCAGTGAGTCGGTTCGGGAGCAGTTCTTC

D: NA
J: TRBJ2-4
size: NA
V: TRBV6-5
CDR3: CASSRDGIQYF
DNA: TGTGCCAGCAGTCGCGACGGGATTCAGTACTTC

D: NA
J: TRBJ1-1
size: few
V: TRBV2
CDR3: CASSSQWQSTEAFF
DNA: TGTGCCAGCAGTAGCCAGTGGCAGAGCACTGAAGCTTTCTTT

D: NA
J: TRBJ1-1
size: few
V: TRBV5-1
CDR3: CASSLQGNTEAFF
DNA: TGCGCCAGCAGCTTACAGGGAAACACTGAAGCTTTCTTT

D: TRBD1
J: TRBJ2-2
size: few
V: TRBV11-2
CDR3: CASSRFRDRGTGELFF
DNA: TGTGCCAGCAGCCGGTTCCGGGACAGGGGCACCGGGGAGCTGTTTTTT

D: TRBD1
J: TRBJ2-4
size: few
V: TRBV5-1
CDR3: CASSLTGTGVPAKNIQYF
DNA: TGCGCCAGCAGCCTGACCGGGACAGGGGTCCCAGCCAAAAACATTCAGTACTTC

D: TRBD1
J: TRBJ1-2
size: NA
V: TRBV10-3
CDR3: CAISELQGSVGGYTF
DNA: TGTGCCATCAGTGAATTACAGGGGTCGGTTGGTGGCTACACCTTC

D: NA
J: TRBJ2-7
size: NA
V: TRBV7-2
CDR3: CASSLGTASYEQYF
DNA: TGTGCCAGCAGCTTGGGGACCGCCTCCTACGAGCAGTACTTC

D: TRBD2
J: TRBJ2-1
size: NA
V: TRBV19
CDR3: CASSPLAGGREQFF
DNA: TGTGCCAGTAGTCCCTTAGCGGGAGGCAGGGAGCAGTTCTTC

D: NA
J: TRBJ2-5
size: many
V: TRBV7-9
CDR3: CASSLVETQYF
DNA: TGTGCCAGCAGCTTAGTGGAGACCCAGTACTTC

D: NA
J: TRBJ1-6
size: NA
V: TRBV27
CDR3: CASSLDSRYNSPLHF
DNA: TGTGCCAGCAGTTTAGACTCCAGGTATAATTCACCCCTCCACTTT

D: TRBD2
J: TRBJ2-3
size: few
V: TRBV5-1
CDR3: CASSPEGLAGGADTQYF
DNA: TGCGCCAGCAGCCCCGAGGGGCTAGCGGGGGGAGCAGATACGCAGTATTTT

D: NA
J: TRBJ2-1
size: few
V: TRBV7-9
CDR3: CASSLAGVPSYNEQFF
DNA: TGTGCCAGCAGCTTGGCTGGGGTCCCTTCCTACAATGAGCAGTTCTTC

D: TRBD1
J: TRBJ2-2
size: NA
V: TRBV6-5
CDR3: CASSSDRGLGSGELFF
DNA: TGTGCCAGCAGTTCCGACAGGGGGCTCGGTTCCGGGGAGCTGTTTTTT

D: TRBD1
J: TRBJ1-4
size: NA
V: TRBV15
CDR3: CATSRDRVSTNEKLFF
DNA: TGTGCCACCAGCAGGGACAGGGTTTCAACTAATGAAAAACTGTTTTTT

D: NA
J: TRBJ2-7
size: few
V: TRBV5-6
CDR3: CASSLVGGETYEQYF
DNA: TGTGCCAGCAGCTTGGTTGGGGGAGAGACCTACGAGCAGTACTTC

D: NA
J: TRBJ2-2
size: few
V: TRBV19
CDR3: CASSIGTGELFF
DNA: TGTGCCAGTAGTATTGGGACCGGGGAGCTGTTTTTT

D: TRBD2
J: TRBJ2-4
size: NA
V: TRBV19
CDR3: CASSIRASGRIAKNIQYF
DNA: TGTGCCAGTAGTATCCGAGCTAGCGGGAGGATAGCCAAAAACATTCAGTACTTC

D: TRBD1
J: TRBJ2-1
size: many
V: TRBV7-9
CDR3: CASNTGDGSYNEQFF
DNA: TGTGCCAGCAACACAGGGGACGGCTCCTACAATGAGCAGTTCTTC

D: TRBD1
J: TRBJ2-1
size: NA
V: TRBV6-1
CDR3: CASRHRGEQFF
DNA: TGTGCCAGCAGACACAGGGGTGAGCAGTTCTTC

D: NA
J: TRBJ1-2
size: many
V: TRBV30
CDR3: CAWTGGDTFNYGYTF
DNA: TGTGCCTGGACCGGGGGGGACACCTTTAACTATGGCTACACCTTC

D: NA
J: TRBJ1-3
size: few
V: TRBV7-2
CDR3: CASSPREAGNTIYF
DNA: TGTGCCAGCAGCCCCAGGGAGGCTGGAAACACCATATATTTT

D: NA
J: TRBJ1-3
size: few
V: TRBV10-3
CDR3: CAISESGSGQTGNTIYF
DNA: TGTGCCATCAGTGAGTCGGGGTCGGGACAAACAGGAAACACCATATATTTT

D: TRBD1
J: TRBJ1-2
size: few
V: TRBV28
CDR3: CASSSGTGVYGYTF
DNA: TGTGCCAGCAGTTCCGGGACAGGGGTCTATGGCTACACCTTC

D: TRBD1
J: TRBJ1-2
size: NA
V: TRBV30
CDR3: CAWRLQGAGGYTF
DNA: TGTGCCTGGAGGCTACAGGGGGCGGGTGGCTACACCTTC

D: NA
J: TRBJ2-1
size: few
V: TRBV7-2
CDR3: CASSLGYGSYNEQFF
DNA: TGTGCCAGCAGCTTAGGATACGGCTCCTACAATGAGCAGTTCTTC

D: TRBD2
J: TRBJ2-4
size: NA
V: TRBV9
CDR3: CASSVDPTSGPKNIQYF
DNA: TGTGCCAGCAGCGTAGATCCTACTAGCGGCCCCAAAAACATTCAGTACTTC

D: TRBD2
J: TRBJ2-2
size: few
V: TRBV9
CDR3: CASSTVAGTGELFF
DNA: TGTGCCAGCAGCACGGTAGCGGGGACCGGGGAGCTGTTTTTT

D: NA
J: TRBJ1-4
size: NA
V: TRBV27
CDR3: CAVRDNGNEKLFF
DNA: TGTGCCGTCCGTGACAACGGTAATGAAAAACTGTTTTTT

D: NA
J: TRBJ1-1
size: few
V: TRBV7-9
CDR3: CASSLSATLEAFF
DNA: TGTGCCAGCAGCTTAAGCGCTACCCTGGAAGCTTTCTTT

D: NA
J: TRBJ1-2
size: NA
V: TRBV25-1
CDR3: CASSARNRANGYTF
DNA: TGTGCCAGCAGTGCGCGAAACAGGGCGAATGGCTACACCTTC

D: TRBD1
J: TRBJ1-1
size: few
V: TRBV5-1
CDR3: CASSALQGRNTEAFF
DNA: TGCGCCAGCAGCGCATTACAGGGGAGAAACACTGAAGCTTTCTTT

D: NA
J: TRBJ2-2
size: NA
V: TRBV2
CDR3: CASVRLYNTGELFF
DNA: TGTGCCAGCGTCCGACTATATAACACCGGGGAGCTGTTTTTT